This T cell receptor (beta chain) originates from a study of blood T cell repertoires in COVID-19. The assay was immunoSEQ multiplex PCR, and TCRdb's table has in-frame clones only and misses some. Of 390,000 or so clones in the sample, around 89% are singletons; the top ten hold around 1%. Germline-derived CDR1 and CDR2 are KGHSH and LQKENI. Trimming cost V 3 bases and J 5 bases, with 11 bases left between them. The CDR3 spans 14 residues. This receptor was taken from a man between 18 and 35 years old who had recovered from COVID-19. The chain joins TRBV18 to TRBJ2-1; D may be TRBD1 (6 bases). Material: PBMCs or T cells enriched from blood (not recorded which). The CDR3 reads CASSPGTQNNEQFF. As DNA, the CDR3 is TGTGCCAGCTCACCTGGGACACAAAACAATGAGCAGTTCTTC.